Below, 6 T cell receptor beta chains from the same sample are listed, as sequenced in a study of technical replicates of blood from a handful of donors. TCRdb's copy holds only in-frame clones and misses some; the assay was immunoSEQ multiplex PCR. The sample lists about 93,000 clones, roughly 96% occurring once. The sequenced sample was T cells isolated from PBMCs. Source of these receptors: a human donor in good health.

This chain uses TRBV6-1 with TRBJ1-5; D is perhaps TRBD1 (6 bases). Trimming took 8 bases from V and 9 from J, leaving 20 bases between them. Germline CDR1 MNHNS, CDR2 SASEGT. The CDR3 has 14 residues. CDR3 sequence: CASSYRDGHPPQHF. CDR3 bases: TGTGCCAGCTCTTACAGGGACGGTCATCCGCCCCAGCATTTT.

The chain joins TRBV4-1 to TRBJ2-7; a weak D match, TRBD1 (6 bases). In germline, CDR1 is MGHRA, CDR2 YSYEKL. V was pared by 1 base and J by 7 bases, with 14 bases between. The CDR3 runs to 14 residues. CDR3 nucleotide sequence: TGCGCCAGCAGCCAAGGATGGGGGCCCGGGGAGCAGTACTTC. Encoded protein: CASSQGWGPGEQYF.

V gene TRBV7-9 combines with J gene TRBJ1-4; a weak D match, TRBD1 (5 bases). Germline V gives CDR1 SEHNR, CDR2 FQNEAQ (reference sequence). V dropped 1 base and J dropped 3 bases, with 12 bases sitting between them. This CDR3 has 16 amino acids. CDR3 sequence: CASSLGNGGPNEKLFF. CDR3 DNA sequence: TGTGCCAGCAGCTTAGGGAACGGGGGTCCTAATGAAAAACTGTTTTTT.

The V gene is TRBV7-9, the J gene TRBJ2-1; no definite D call. This CDR3 is 15 amino acids long. Germline assignment: CDR1 SEHNR and CDR2 FQNEAQ (reference sequence). V lost 5 bases and J 8 bases, leaving 19 bases between the germline ends. This CDR3 reads CASSPSTVGGDEQFF. The CDR3 DNA is TGTGCCAGCAGCCCATCAACGGTTGGCGGTGATGAGCAGTTCTTC.

The J gene is TRBJ2-1, the V gene TRBV29-1; D not certain. The CDR3 contains 11 residues. Trimming removed 4 bases from V and 9 bases from J, with 10 bases in between. The germline V gene encodes CDR1 SQVTM and CDR2 ANQGSEA. CDR3 loop: CSVARSGEQFF. The CDR3 DNA is TGCAGCGTTGCGAGGTCGGGTGAGCAGTTCTTC.

This clone was detected once. This chain links TRBV7-9 with TRBJ1-4; D uncertain. The CDR3 is 15 residues long. Germline CDR1 reads SEHNR; CDR2 reads FQNEAQ (reference sequence). Trimming removed 5 bases from V and 5 bases from J, with 15 bases in between. The CDR3 DNA is TGTGCCAGCAGCCCTCGGGGTGGGAAAAATGAAAAACTGTTTTTT. Residues: CASSPRGGKNEKLFF.